These 8 T cell receptor beta chains were sequenced from one sample in a study of T cell repertoires in cytomegalovirus infection. TCRdb re-called the reads with MiXCR, one entry per CDR3 protein. The sample consists of around 490,000 distinct CDR3 sequences, about 30% of them appearing once. Sequenced input: PBMCs. These receptors were taken from a human donor in good health (CMV status not recorded). Some clones in this sample may be carry-over from other donors' samples.

This clonotype turned up a few times. The J gene is TRBJ2-2, the V gene TRBV20-1; 9 nucleotides align to TRBD1. V lost 5 bases and J lost 2; bases outside the gene matches: 3. Per germline, CDR1 DFQATT and CDR2 SNEGSKA (reference sequence). The CDR3 covers 14 residues. CDR3 sequence: CSAADRGNTGELFF. CDR3 DNA: TGCAGTGCTGCGGACAGGGGTAACACCGGGGAGCTGTTTTTT.

This chain links TRBV15 with TRBJ1-2; D might be TRBD1 (5 bases). The CDR3 contains 13 residues. Germline CDR1 and CDR2: LNHNV and YYDKDF (reference sequence). V lost 1 base to trimming and J lost 6 bases, with 9 bases between them. CDR3 loop: CATSRAQGDGYTF. The CDR3 bases are TGTGCCACCAGCAGAGCCCAGGGTGATGGCTACACCTTC. Variable domain in full (rest from reference TRBV15 and TRBJ1-2): DAMVIQNPRYQVTQFGKPVTLSCSQTLNHNVMYWYQQKSSQAPKLLFHYYDKDFNNEADTPDNFQSRRPNTSFCFLDIRSPGLGDTAMYLCATSRAQGDGYTFGSGTRLTVV.

CDR3 region: CASSLGTSGKSNEQFF. In DNA form, the CDR3 reads TGCGCCAGCAGCCTTGGGACCAGCGGGAAGTCGAATGAGCAGTTCTTC. V and J are TRBV4-3 and TRBJ2-1; 7 positions agree with TRBD2. CDR1 and CDR2 from the germline V gene are LGHNA and YSLEER. The V gene end was trimmed by 4 bases and the J gene end by 7 bases; junction bases not matched to a gene: 13. CDR3 length equals 16 residues.

This clonotype was recorded at least ten times. The chain combines TRBV4-1 with TRBJ2-7; D gene ambiguous. Germline V lookup: CDR1 MGHRA, CDR2 YSYEKL. The V end was cut by 1 base, the J end by 4 bases, with 8 bases between. CDR3 length: 13 amino acids. In nucleotides, the CDR3 is TGCGCCAGCAGCCAAGCGAAGGGTTACGAGCAGTACGTC. Its protein product is CASSQAKGYEQYV.

This clonotype was seen at least ten times. The rearrangement uses TRBV7-2 and TRBJ1-1; D unresolved. Trimming shortened V by 1 base and J by 5 bases, and 23 bases separated the two germline ends. Germline lookup yields CDR1 SGHTA and CDR2 FQGNSA. The CDR3 runs 18 residues. CDR3 bases: TGTGCCAGCAGCTTAGTGTGGACCCCCGGCAGCCCGGGGACTGAAGCTTTCTTT. Translated: CASSLVWTPGSPGTEAFF.

The genes are TRBV7-9 and TRBJ2-7, with D perhaps matching TRBD1 or TRBD2 (5 bases each). The CDR3 extends over 16 amino acids. Germline V CDR1 and CDR2: SEHNR, FQNEAQ (reference sequence). Trimming stripped 4 bases from V and 5 bases from J, with 21 bases between. This CDR3 reads CASSSRGVGAKDEQYF. DNA of the CDR3: TGTGCCAGCAGCTCTAGAGGGGTAGGGGCTAAGGACGAGCAGTACTTC. The full variable domain, its missing parts supplied by reference TRBV7-9 and TRBJ2-7, is DTGVSQNPRHKITKRGQNVTFRCDPISEHNRLYWYRQTLGQGPEFLTYFQNEAQLEKSRLLSDRFSAERPKGSFSTLEIQRTEQGDSAMYLCASSSRGVGAKDEQYFGPGTRLTVT.

This chain uses TRBV15 with TRBJ1-5; no clear D. This CDR3 is 13 amino acids long. The germline V and J ends were trimmed by 5 bases and 0 bases, with 5 bases remaining between them. CDR1 and CDR2 (germline): LNHNV, YYDKDF (reference sequence). The CDR3 loop is CATSRSSNQPQHF. The CDR3 bases are TGTGCCACCAGCCGAAGTAGCAATCAGCCCCAGCATTTT.

This clonotype was counted between two and nine times. The chain combines TRBV6-5 with TRBJ2-3; 9 bases are a match to TRBD2. CDR1 is MNHEY and CDR2 is SVGAGI in the germline V gene. CDR3 size: 15 residues. V was pared by 6 bases and J by 0 bases, with 4 bases of the junction left unmatched. CDR3: CASRGTSFSTDTQYF. CDR3 sequence (DNA): TGTGCCAGCAGGGGGACTAGCTTTAGCACAGATACGCAGTATTTT.